These 26 T cell receptor beta chains were all obtained from the same sample, sequenced in a study of cytotoxic CD8 clonotypes in ibrutinib-treated CLL. Sequencing used immunoSEQ multiplex PCR; TCRdb keeps in-frame clones, though not all of them. The table shows hundreds of thousands of clones, with under 75% occurring only once. Sequenced here: PBMCs, sampled after 24 months of ibrutinib treatment. These receptor sequences come from a human donor with chronic lymphocytic leukemia.

The chain recombines TRBV7-2 with TRBJ2-3; 10 bases are shared with TRBD2. Germline V lookup: CDR1 SGHTA, CDR2 FQGNSA. V was pared by 6 bases and J by 1 base, with 4 bases of the junction left unmatched. There are 15 residues in the CDR3. CDR3 region: CASRGLAIRTDTQYF. The CDR3 DNA reads as TGTGCCAGCAGGGGACTAGCGATTCGCACAGATACGCAGTATTTT.

The chain is built from TRBV29-1 and TRBJ2-1; weak D call: TRBD2 (6 bases). The V gene lost 3 bases and the J gene lost 8 bases, with 8 bases spanning the gap. The CDR3 is 11 amino acids. CDR1 and CDR2 from the germline V gene are SQVTM and ANQGSEA. DNA for the CDR3: TGCAGCGTTGACCGGGGGTATGAGCAGTTCTTC. Its protein is CSVDRGYEQFF.

J is TRBJ2-3 and V is TRBV5-1; tentatively, D is TRBD2 (5 bases). The length of the CDR3 is 14 residues. Trimming left V 2 bases short and J 2 bases short, with 9 bases between. CDR1 is SGHRS, CDR2 YFSETQ, per germline. The CDR3 coding sequence is TGCGCCAGCAGCTTAGAAGCGGTCACAGATACGCAGTATTTT. It is translated as CASSLEAVTDTQYF.

The chain links TRBV5-4 to TRBJ2-3, with D possibly matching TRBD2 (8 bases). The CDR3 totals 15 residues. The V gene lost 4 bases and the J gene lost 6 bases, with 18 bases spanning the gap. Germline loops: CDR1 SGHNT, CDR2 YYREEE (reference sequence). CDR3 residues: CASSRGGTVLDTQYF. The CDR3 DNA reads TGTGCCAGCAGCCGGGGGGGGACAGTTCTGGATACGCAGTATTTT.

This rearrangement joins TRBV7-9 to TRBJ2-7, with a possible D match to TRBD1 (5 bases). The length of the CDR3 is 13 residues. Germline CDR1 SEHNR, CDR2 FQNEAQ (reference sequence). V was pared by 2 bases and J by 3 bases, with 8 bases between. The CDR3 DNA follows: TGTGCCAGCAGCTTATCAGGGCTCTACGAGCAGTACTTC. This gives the protein CASSLSGLYEQYF.

This clone was seen a single time. The chain joins TRBV11-2 to TRBJ2-1, with D perhaps TRBD1 (6 bases). The CDR3 length is 13 residues. In germline, CDR1 is SGHAT, CDR2 FQNNGV. The germline V and J ends were trimmed by 5 bases and 7 bases, with 12 bases remaining between them. CDR3: CASSRNRENEQFF. The CDR3 region has the DNA TGTGCCAGCAGCCGAAACAGGGAAAATGAGCAGTTCTTC.

The V gene is TRBV29-1, the J gene TRBJ1-4; TRBD1 is a possible D gene (5 bases). Germline CDR1 and CDR2: SQVTM and ANQGSEA. V was trimmed by 1 base and J by 12 bases, leaving 21 bases between them. CDR3 length: 15 residues. The CDR3 reads CSVEGAGRDSLQLFF. CDR3 bases: TGCAGCGTTGAAGGTGCAGGCCGGGACTCTTTACAACTGTTTTTT.

CDR3 nucleotides: TGTGCCTGGAGTGTATCCCTCTTACTTAGCACAGATACGCAGTATTTT. Its translation: CAWSVSLLLSTDTQYF. V usage is TRBV30 and J usage is TRBJ2-3; D gene uncertain. The CDR3 consists of 16 residues. Trimming pared 0 bases from V and 0 bases from J, leaving 13 bases between. The V gene's germline CDR1 is GTSNPN and CDR2 SVGIG (reference sequence). Looking up the rest from reference TRBV30 and TRBJ2-3 gives the full variable domain: SQTIHQWPATLVQPVGSPLSLECTVEGTSNPNLYWYRQAAGRGLQLLFYSVGIGQISSEVPQNLSASRPQDRQFILSSKKLLLSDSGFYLCAWSVSLLLSTDTQYFGPGTRLTVL.

The chain joins TRBV30 to TRBJ2-1, with D hard to call. The germline gives CDR1 GTSNPN, CDR2 SVGIG (reference sequence). With 0 bases removed from V and 8 bases from J, the gap between germline ends came to 5 bases. The CDR3 contains 11 residues. The CDR3, as DNA: TGTGCCTGGAGTGTCAGTCATGAGCAGTTCTTC. It encodes CAWSVSHEQFF.

V usage is TRBV7-2 and J usage is TRBJ2-7; 9 nucleotides line up with TRBD2. Germline CDR1 is SGHTA and CDR2 is FQGNSA. The CDR3 covers 14 residues. V shed 5 bases, J shed 7 bases, and the junction held 9 bases outside the gene matches. The CDR3: CASSTDSGSGEQYF. The CDR3 DNA reads as TGTGCCAGCAGCACAGATAGCGGGAGTGGTGAGCAGTACTTC.

This chain connects TRBV5-4 to TRBJ2-7, with TRBD2 matching 7 bases. This CDR3 region has 15 residues. Germline CDR1 reads SGHNT; CDR2 reads YYREEE (reference sequence). Trimming took 4 bases from V and 0 from J; bases not matched to a gene: 7. The chain's CDR3 is CASSRAGSFSYEQYF. The CDR3 coding sequence is TGTGCCAGCAGCCGAGCGGGAAGTTTCTCCTACGAGCAGTACTTC.

The V and J genes are TRBV7-9 and TRBJ2-1; D unclear. V lost 1 base to trimming and J lost 6 bases, with 13 bases between them. Germline-derived CDR1 and CDR2 are SEHNR and FQNEAQ (reference sequence). The CDR3 spans 15 residues. This chain's CDR3 is CASSLGAMVGNEQFF. CDR3 DNA: TGTGCCAGCAGCTTAGGGGCGATGGTCGGCAATGAGCAGTTCTTC.

The rearrangement links TRBV2 to TRBJ2-1, with a tentative D call TRBD1 (6 bases). This CDR3 spans 16 amino acids. CDR1 is SNHLY, CDR2 FYNNEI, per germline. V was shortened by 0 bases and J by 0 bases, with 9 bases between the two germline ends. The CDR3 loop is CASSEATGYSYNEQFF. CDR3 DNA: TGTGCCAGCAGTGAAGCCACAGGGTACTCCTACAATGAGCAGTTCTTC.

The CDR3 nucleotides are TGTGCCAGCAGCTTAGGTGGGACCCATAGCAATCAGCCCCAGCATTTT. As protein: CASSLGGTHSNQPQHF. V and J are TRBV7-2 and TRBJ1-5, with D possibly matching TRBD1 (5 bases). The CDR3 totals 16 residues. V lost 1 base to trimming and J lost 0 bases, with 10 bases between them. Germline CDR1 reads SGHTA; CDR2 reads FQGNSA.

The chain is built from TRBV19 and TRBJ1-1, with a tentative D call TRBD1 (6 bases). V was clipped by 7 bases and J by 10 bases, with 19 bases between them. This CDR3 region has 13 residues. The germline V gene encodes CDR1 LNHDA and CDR2 SQIVND (reference sequence). CDR3 in DNA: TGTGCCAGTACCCTGAGGGGGGCCGGTGGAGCTTTCTTT. As protein: CASTLRGAGGAFF.

CDR3 protein: CASRASSGNTIYF. CDR3 DNA sequence: TGTGCCAGCAGAGCTAGCTCTGGAAACACCATATATTTT. This chain links TRBV27 with TRBJ1-3; D ambiguous. Germline-derived CDR1 and CDR2 are MNHEY and SMNVEV (reference sequence). The length of the CDR3 is 13 residues. V lost 6 bases and J 0 bases, leaving 6 bases between the germline ends.

The chain joins TRBV4-1 to TRBJ2-3; D gene unclear. CDR3 length: 17 amino acids. Germline V lookup: CDR1 MGHRA, CDR2 YSYEKL. Deletions cut 0 bases from V and 0 bases from J, with 13 bases between. The CDR3: CASSQEATPPSTDTQYF. The DNA for the CDR3 is TGCGCCAGCAGCCAAGAGGCAACACCACCTAGCACAGATACGCAGTATTTT.

V gene TRBV28 combines with J gene TRBJ1-4; TRBD1 is a possible D gene (5 bases). The CDR3 is 13 amino acids. The germline CDR1 and CDR2 sequences are MDHEN and SYDVKM. With 5 bases removed from V and 7 bases from J, the gap between germline ends came to 11 bases. CDR3 amino acids: CASSRGGSEKLFF. The CDR3 coding sequence is TGTGCCAGCAGTCGGGGGGGGTCTGAAAAACTGTTTTTT.

This chain links TRBV11-3 with TRBJ2-1; 11 bases are a match to TRBD2. Germline loops: CDR1 SGHNT, CDR2 YENEEA. This CDR3 is built from 15 residues. The V and J ends lost 3 bases and 4 bases, in that order; junction bases with no gene match: 2. CDR3 region: CASSLLAGGYNEQFF. DNA of the CDR3: TGTGCCAGCAGCTTGTTAGCGGGGGGGTACAATGAGCAGTTCTTC.

The rearrangement joins TRBV27 to TRBJ2-1; D is unclear. Per germline, CDR1 MNHEY and CDR2 SMNVEV (reference sequence). V was trimmed by 2 bases and J by 5 bases, leaving 10 bases between them. The CDR3 consists of 14 residues. Written as DNA, the CDR3 is TGTGCCAGCAGTTTAGAGTTGGGAAACAATGAGCAGTTCTTC. Translation gives CASSLELGNNEQFF.

CDR3 residues: CASSSDSKPYEQYF. As DNA, the CDR3 is TGTGCCAGCAGCTCGGACTCGAAACCCTACGAGCAGTACTTC. This chain uses TRBV13 with TRBJ2-7, with D maybe TRBD2 (5 bases). The CDR3 has 14 amino acids. Trimming stripped 4 bases from V and 2 bases from J, with 12 bases between. Germline V gene lookup returns CDR1 PRHDT and CDR2 FYEKMQ (reference sequence).

This sequence joins TRBV9 and TRBJ1-2; the D is unclear. The CDR3 covers 11 residues. Trimming shortened V by 3 bases and J by 8 bases, and 8 bases separated the two germline ends. Germline V lookup: CDR1 SGDLS, CDR2 YYNGEE. CDR3 in amino acids: CASSDRVGYTF. Written as DNA, the CDR3 is TGTGCCAGCAGCGATCGGGTGGGCTACACCTTC.

The chain recombines TRBV30 with TRBJ2-2; 12 bases map to TRBD1. This CDR3 is built from 13 residues. Germline V gives CDR1 GTSNPN, CDR2 SVGIG (reference sequence). The CDR3 here is CAWGQGASGELFF. DNA of the CDR3: TGTGCTTGGGGACAGGGGGCGTCTGGGGAGCTGTTTTTT.

This clone came up once. The genes are TRBV19 and TRBJ2-7; D possibly corresponds to TRBD1 (5 bases). Germline lookup yields CDR1 LNHDA and CDR2 SQIVND (reference sequence). The germline V and J ends were trimmed by 4 bases and 3 bases, with 10 bases remaining between them. This CDR3 comprises 13 residues. The CDR3 DNA follows: TGTGCCAGTAGTACAGGGTCCGGCTACGAGCAGTACTTC. As protein: CASSTGSGYEQYF.

This chain joins TRBV9 and TRBJ2-7, with TRBD2 as a possible D gene (5 bases). V lost 2 bases and J 6 bases, leaving 18 bases between the germline ends. The CDR3 contains 15 residues. Germline CDR1 reads SGDLS; CDR2 reads YYNGEE. Here the CDR3 DNA reads TGTGCCAGCAGCGTCTCCGGCAGCCGAGGGATCGAGCAGTACTTC. Its protein is CASSVSGSRGIEQYF.

This clone has only a few counts. The J gene is TRBJ1-1, the V gene TRBV11-2, with D hard to call. Germline loops: CDR1 SGHAT, CDR2 FQNNGV. The CDR3 is made up of 14 amino acids. Trimming took off 2 bases at V and 0 bases at J, with 7 bases between the two ends. In DNA form, the CDR3 reads TGTGCCAGCAGCTTACAGAGCATGAACACTGAAGCTTTCTTT. The encoded protein is CASSLQSMNTEAFF.